These 28 T cell receptor beta chains share one sample of origin, sequenced in a study of PD-1 blockade in mismatch repair-deficient tumors. Method: immunoSEQ multiplex PCR; TCRdb's copy keeps in-frame clones and lacks some. This sample carries 60,000 to 70,000 clones, about nine tenths of them seen once, and the ten largest clones take around 13%. The material was peripheral blood, obtained 52 weeks after starting pembrolizumab. The receptors derive from an adult with mismatch repair-deficient cancer.

The chain is built from TRBV21-1 and TRBJ2-2; TRBD1, the D gene given by the table, was not confirmed from the DNA. TRBV21-1 is assigned pseudogene status. The CDR3 has 18 amino acids. The CDR3 here is CASSTYDRVGPDAGELFF. The CDR3, as DNA: TGTGCCAGCAGCACATACGACAGGGTAGGTCCCGACGCCGGGGAGCTGTTTTTT.

In the case of this clone: The sample has other DNA sequences that encode this CDR3 too. The V and J genes are TRBV28 and TRBJ1-5; the D gene is possibly TRBD1 (5 bases). Germline CDR1 reads MDHEN; CDR2 reads SYDVKM. The CDR3 is 15 residues long. V shed 1 base and J shed 0 bases, with 7 bases lying between them. CDR3: CASSLSRASNQPQHF. The CDR3 DNA sequence: TGTGCCAGCAGTTTATCCAGGGCTAGCAATCAGCCCCAGCATTTT. The whole variable domain, remainder taken from reference TRBV28 and TRBJ1-5, is DVKVTQSSRYLVKRTGEKVFLECVQDMDHENMFWYRQDPGLGLRLIYFSYDVKMKEKGDIPEGYSVSREKKERFSLILESASTNQTSMYLCASSLSRASNQPQHFGDGTRLSIL.

The genes are TRBV12-5 and TRBJ1-1; no firm D call. The V gene lost 0 bases and the J gene lost 1 base, with 9 bases spanning the gap. The CDR3 consists of 15 residues. Germline V gene sequence: CDR1 LGHNT, CDR2 FRNRAP. CDR3 sequence: CASGLVRAGNTEAFF. CDR3 DNA sequence: TGTGCTAGTGGTTTGGTAAGGGCAGGGAACACTGAAGCTTTCTTT.

The chain joins TRBV18 to TRBJ1-5, with TRBD1 identical over 8 bases. J lost 9 bases, V lost 5 bases, and 12 bases had no gene match. This CDR3 has 15 residues. CDR1 is KGHSH and CDR2 is LQKENI in the germline V gene. The CDR3 sequence: CASSSGTGPLWPQHF. The CDR3 DNA sequence: TGTGCCAGCTCATCCGGGACAGGCCCCTTATGGCCCCAGCATTTT.

CDR3 residues: CASSGWGSSGNTIYF. CDR3 coding DNA: TGTGCCAGCAGTGGGTGGGGTTCCTCTGGAAACACCATATATTTT. This chain joins TRBV25-1 and TRBJ1-3; D call uncertain. In germline, CDR1 is MGHDK, CDR2 SYGVNS. Trimming took 4 bases from V and 0 from J, leaving 10 bases between them. There are 15 residues in the CDR3.

As DNA, the CDR3 is TGCGCCAGCAGCTTGGCCGACACCGGGTGGAGGACTAGCGGGAGGGCAGAGACCCAGTACTTC. It codes for CASSLADTGWRTSGRAETQYF. The rearrangement joins TRBV5-1 to TRBJ2-5; 15 positions agree with TRBD2. The J segment lost 4 bases and the V segment lost 0 bases, leaving 16 bases of the junction unmatched. The CDR3 spans 21 residues. CDR1 and CDR2 from the germline V gene are SGHRS and YFSETQ.

The chain recombines TRBV10-2 with TRBJ2-7; 12 bases align to TRBD2. V dropped 0 bases and J dropped 4; count of bases not matched to a gene: 4. Germline-derived CDR1 and CDR2 are WSHSY and SAAADI. The CDR3 has 16 amino acids. CDR3 loop: CASSESSSGREYEQYF. CDR3 bases: TGCGCCAGCAGTGAGTCATCTAGCGGGAGGGAGTACGAGCAGTACTTC.

This chain connects TRBV12-5 to TRBJ2-3, with 12 bases aligning to TRBD2. V was clipped by 3 bases and J by 6 bases; unmatched bases: 7. Germline V lookup: CDR1 LGHNT, CDR2 FRNRAP. This CDR3 comprises 16 residues. In DNA, the CDR3 is TGTGCTAGTGGTTTTTCGGTGACTAGCGGGAGTGATACGCAGTATTTT. Its protein product is CASGFSVTSGSDTQYF.

In this sample, this clone turned up a few times. At one of its ends the junction is not consistent with the germline gene, which may arise from a read error. The chain couples TRBV4-1 to TRBJ2-7; 8 bases agree with TRBD2. This CDR3 is 12 amino acids long. Per germline, CDR1 MGHRA and CDR2 YSYEKL. The CDR3 sequence is CASSQDFREGSF. The CDR3 bases are TGCGCCAGCAGCCAAGATTTTCGGGAGGGGTCCTTC.

This chain uses TRBV30 with TRBJ1-3; unclear D gene. V lost 0 bases and J 0 bases, leaving 3 bases between the germline ends. The CDR3 totals 13 residues. The germline V gene encodes CDR1 GTSNPN and CDR2 SVGIG (reference sequence). CDR3 nucleotide sequence: TGTGCCTGGAGTGTGGACTCTGGAAACACCATATATTTT. This gives the protein CAWSVDSGNTIYF. The complete variable domain, with remaining parts taken from reference TRBV30 and TRBJ1-3, reads SQTIHQWPATLVQPVGSPLSLECTVEGTSNPNLYWYRQAAGRGLQLLFYSVGIGQISSEVPQNLSASRPQDRQFILSSKKLLLSDSGFYLCAWSVDSGNTIYFGEGSWLTVV.

A remark on this clone: Other DNA sequences in the same sample also yield this CDR3. This chain connects TRBV11-2 to TRBJ2-7, with 10 bases aligning to TRBD2. Germline V gene sequence: CDR1 SGHAT, CDR2 FQNNGV. There are 13 residues in the CDR3. V lost 9 bases to trimming and J lost 7 bases; unmatched junction nucleotides: 9. The CDR3: CASGLAGAYEQYF. DNA of the CDR3: TGTGCCAGTGGGCTAGCGGGAGCTTATGAGCAGTACTTC.

The chain recombines TRBV5-6 with TRBJ2-1; D is undetermined. From germline, CDR1 is SGHDT and CDR2 YYEEEE. Deletions cut 4 bases from V and 1 base from J, with 12 bases between. The CDR3 extends over 15 amino acids. The chain's CDR3 is CASSHIVGSYNEQFF. CDR3 nucleotide sequence: TGTGCCAGCAGCCATATCGTTGGTTCCTACAATGAGCAGTTCTTC.

This sequence joins TRBV6-5 and TRBJ2-1, with D maybe TRBD2 (5 bases). Germline-derived CDR1 and CDR2 are MNHEY and SVGAGI. V was pared by 3 bases and J by 5 bases, with 11 bases between. This CDR3 is built from 14 residues. For the CDR3, the DNA is TGTGCCAGCAGTTATAGATTAGCGAACAATGAGCAGTTCTTC. This codes for CASSYRLANNEQFF.

This clone was recorded a few times. V and J are TRBV6-5 and TRBJ2-2; possible D gene TRBD2, 5 bases. Trimming removed 0 bases at V and 5 bases at J, with 10 bases between. Germline CDR1 and CDR2: MNHEY and SVGAGI. The CDR3 is 15 residues long. CDR3 protein: CASSYSSGVTGELFF. In DNA form, the CDR3 reads TGTGCCAGCAGTTACTCGAGCGGAGTAACCGGGGAGCTGTTTTTT.

The chain carries TRBV4-1 and TRBJ2-3; D possibly matches TRBD1 or TRBD2 (6 bases each). CDR1 is MGHRA and CDR2 is YSYEKL in the germline V gene. V shed 4 bases and J shed 0 bases, with 17 bases lying between them. This CDR3 has 17 amino acids. The CDR3: CASSRGARATSTDTQYF. The CDR3 coding sequence is TGCGCCAGCAGCCGGGGGGCAAGAGCGACTAGCACAGATACGCAGTATTTT.

The chain links TRBV5-5 to TRBJ1-4; D may be TRBD1 (5 bases). This CDR3 region has 14 residues. CDR1 is SGHKS, CDR2 YYEKEE, per germline (reference sequence). V shed 4 bases and J shed 2 bases, with 9 bases lying between them. The CDR3 protein is CASSQGATNEKLFF. DNA of the CDR3: TGTGCCAGCAGCCAAGGGGCCACTAATGAAAAACTGTTTTTT.

CDR3 in amino acids: CASSEARGGLLPQHF. The CDR3 DNA reads as TGTGCCAGCAGTGAAGCGAGGGGGGGACTACTTCCCCAGCATTTT. The chain combines TRBV2 with TRBJ1-5; possibly TRBD1 for D (6 bases). V was trimmed by 0 bases and J by 10 bases, leaving 16 bases between them. The length of the CDR3 is 15 residues. CDR1 SNHLY and CDR2 FYNNEI come from the germline V gene. Looking up the rest from reference TRBV2 and TRBJ1-5 gives the full variable domain: EPEVTQTPSHQVTQMGQEVILRCVPISNHLYFYWYRQILGQKVEFLVSFYNNEISEKSEIFDDQFSVERPDGSNFTLKIRSTKLEDSAMYFCASSEARGGLLPQHFGDGTRLSIL.

V is TRBV11-1 and J is TRBJ2-3; 7 nucleotides align to TRBD2. Germline V gives CDR1 SGHAT, CDR2 FQDESV (reference sequence). With V trimmed by 2 bases and J by 5 bases, 7 bases remained unmatched. The CDR3 totals 15 residues. The CDR3: CASSLRRREGDTQYF. CDR3 DNA: TGTGCCAGCAGCTTACGTCGAAGGGAGGGAGATACGCAGTATTTT.

The chain is built from TRBV12-2 and TRBJ2-3. TRBV12-2 is a pseudogene. The CDR3 has 14 amino acids. The CDR3 sequence: CASRLKGRTDTQYF. The DNA of the CDR3 is TGTGCAAGTCGCTTAAAGGGACGGACAGATACGCAGTATTTT.

V usage is TRBV28 and J usage is TRBJ2-4; D is unresolved. The CDR3 has 13 amino acids. The V and J ends lost 5 bases and 6 bases respectively, with 11 bases between them. In germline, CDR1 is MDHEN, CDR2 SYDVKM. The CDR3 is CASSRPLGNIQYF. The CDR3 DNA reads TGTGCCAGCAGTAGACCCCTTGGAAACATTCAGTACTTC.

The V call is TRBV4-3, the J call TRBJ2-7, with 12 bases fitting TRBD2. Unmatched junction bases numbered 9, after V lost 2 bases and J lost 7 bases. This CDR3 is 16 amino acids long. Germline loops: CDR1 LGHNA, CDR2 YSLEER. DNA for the CDR3: TGCGCCAGCAGCCAACGACTAGCGGGAGCCCCTAATGAGCAGTACTTC. Its translation is CASSQRLAGAPNEQYF.

The CDR3 loop is CASSLSGSHEQYF. In DNA, the CDR3 is TGTGCCAGCAGTCTAAGCGGGAGTCACGAGCAGTACTTC. V gene TRBV7-9 combines with J gene TRBJ2-7, with 8 nucleotides matching TRBD2. Germline-derived CDR1 and CDR2 are SEHNR and FQNEAQ (reference sequence). The CDR3 runs to 13 residues. With V trimmed by 6 bases and J by 5 bases, 6 bases remained unmatched.

The chain couples TRBV6-1 to TRBJ1-2, with 7 positions matching TRBD1. The CDR3 runs 15 residues. The ends lost 4 bases at V and 3 bases at J; junction bases unmatched: 8. The V gene's germline CDR1 is MNHNS and CDR2 SASEGT. The CDR3 coding sequence is TGTGCCAGCAGTGCCCGCGGTACAGGGGACTATGGCTACACCTTC. Translated, it gives CASSARGTGDYGYTF.

The CDR3 loop reads CAWSLTGTGPRAFF. The CDR3 DNA is TGTGCCTGGTCGTTAACAGGGACAGGACCGAGAGCTTTCTTT. V gene TRBV30 combines with J gene TRBJ1-1; 8 bases align to TRBD1. CDR1 is GTSNPN and CDR2 is SVGIG in the germline V gene (reference sequence). J was trimmed by 10 bases and V by 5 bases; bases with no gene match: 15. The CDR3 sequence is 14 residues long.

A few counts support this clone. The chain employs TRBV18 and TRBJ2-5, with TRBD2 as a possible D gene (6 bases). Trimming cost V 5 bases and J 1 base, with 11 bases left between them. This CDR3 is built from 14 residues. Germline lookup yields CDR1 KGHSH and CDR2 LQKENI. CDR3 nucleotides: TGTGCCAGCTCAGGCGGAGGGCGCCAAGAGACCCAGTACTTC. Protein sequence: CASSGGGRQETQYF.

V and J are TRBV5-4 and TRBJ2-7; 10 bases fit TRBD2. The junction had 4 bases not matched to a gene; V was cut back by 3 bases and J by 1 base. Germline CDR1 reads SGHNT; CDR2 reads YYREEE (reference sequence). This CDR3 spans 15 amino acids. As DNA, the CDR3 is TGTGCCAGCAGCTCTACTAGCGGGAATTCCTACGAGCAGTACTTC. It codes for CASSSTSGNSYEQYF.

V is TRBV5-1 and J is TRBJ2-2, with D hard to call. Germline CDR1 and CDR2: SGHRS and YFSETQ. V lost 5 bases to trimming and J lost 0 bases, with 8 bases between them. The CDR3 contains 14 residues. In DNA, the CDR3 is TGCGCCAGCAGTCTTGACCCGAACACCGGGGAGCTGTTTTTT. Its protein is CASSLDPNTGELFF.

The chain carries TRBV19 and TRBJ2-3; 10 positions match TRBD1. Germline CDR1 LNHDA, CDR2 SQIVND (reference sequence). V shed 3 bases, J shed 3 bases, and the junction held 0 bases outside the gene matches. This CDR3 region has 14 residues. The CDR3 protein is CASSMGQGTDTQYF. CDR3 coding DNA: TGTGCCAGTAGTATGGGACAGGGGACAGATACGCAGTATTTT.